The TCR beta chain described here comes from a study of blood T cell repertoires in COVID-19. Background on the study: Samples came from the United States, Italy and Spain, spanning acute and convalescent COVID-19.

Those enrolled, adults aged roughly 18 to 100 years, came from about two dozen US areas. Germline V gene lookup returns CDR1 SGHNT and CDR2 YYREEE (reference sequence). CDR3 length: 15 amino acids. Trimming took 4 bases from V and 0 from J, leaving 10 bases between them. In the original analysis: Cell counts per sample came from amplifying reference gene primers. Data came from immunoSEQ multiplex PCR; TCRdb stores just in-frame clones and leaves some out. V and J calls plus clone size are reproduced from that table; the DNA served to infer D and trimming. The sample has 140,000 or so clones; 84% are singletons.

Material for sequencing was PBMCs or T cells enriched from blood (not recorded which). The sequence came from a woman between 50 and 59 years old with acute COVID-19. The chain combines TRBV5-4 with TRBJ1-4, with D possibly TRBD1 on 5 matching bases. The CDR3 DNA follows: TGTGCCAGCAGCCGAACGACAGCAACTAATGAAAAACTGTTTTTT. Translation: CASSRTTATNEKLFF.